This T cell receptor (beta chain) was captured in a study of monozygotic twins with inflammatory bowel disease. Findings and caveats of the study: Especially with disease activity, IBD patients shared fewer clonotypes with others than healthy twins did.

Per donor, less than 3 ml of blood was collected and frozen. CDR1 and CDR2 from the germline V gene are SGHTA and FQGNSA. CDR3 length: 15 residues. For both chains, the TCRalpha and TCRbeta cDNA went through two nested PCRs of about 15 and 9 cycles. After re-calling the 5' RACE reads, TCRdb lists one entry per CDR3 protein, DNA absent. This specimen shows 300,000 to 350,000 distinct CDR3 sequences; the ten leading clones hold under 2.5%. To note about this clonotype: Its antigen is unknown.

The source material was blood. This receptor was taken from a human donor with ulcerative colitis or Crohn's disease, or a healthy co-twin of an affected twin (not recorded which). V gene TRBV7-2 combines with J gene TRBJ2-3; with no DNA, the TCRdb D assignment of TRBD1 cannot be verified. The CDR3 loop reads CASSRRQARSDTQYF.